Shown below are 25 T cell receptor beta chains from a single sample sequenced in a study of CD8 T cells in ankylosing spondylitis. Study conclusions and caveats: A motif in TCR beta, a set of fewer than ten highly homologous variants, appeared characteristic of ankylosing spondylitis blood.

TCRdb recomputed calls from the 5' RACE reads with MiXCR, one row per CDR3 protein. The data contain 670,000 or so distinct CDR3 sequences, 19% of them singletons. Their specific antigens are unknown. Sequencing was done on a sample of blood, either unsorted or a sorted T cell fraction (not recorded which). The receptors originated from a male donor with ankylosing spondylitis.

This rearrangement joins TRBV21-1 to TRBJ2-7; TRBD2 was called by the table and not checked on the DNA. TRBV21-1 is termed a pseudogene. The length of the CDR3 is 16 residues. CDR3 DNA sequence: TGTGCCAGCAGCAAAGCGGATAGCGGGGGGTCCCACGAGCAGTACTTC. Encoded protein: CASSKADSGGSHEQYF.

This clonotype has just a few counts. This rearrangement joins TRBV20-1 to TRBJ2-7, with a possible D match to TRBD1 (6 bases). CDR3 length equals 14 residues. The ends were cut back, 1 base at V and 0 bases at J, with 10 bases in the middle. The germline CDR1 and CDR2 sequences are DFQATT and SNEGSKA (reference sequence). This chain's CDR3 is CSARAPDSSYEQYF. In DNA, the CDR3 is TGCAGTGCTAGAGCCCCGGACAGCTCCTACGAGCAGTACTTC.

V usage is TRBV5-1 and J usage is TRBJ2-3; D gene unclear. Germline CDR1 is SGHRS and CDR2 is YFSETQ. Trimming cost V 0 bases and J 6 bases, with 11 bases left between them. There are 14 residues in the CDR3. The CDR3 DNA sequence: TGCGCCAGCAGCTTGGAATTAAGAGGTGATACGCAGTATTTT. Amino acid sequence: CASSLELRGDTQYF. Filled out from reference TRBV5-1 and TRBJ2-3, the complete variable domain reads KAGVTQTPRYLIKTRGQQVTLSCSPISGHRSVSWYQQTPGQGLQFLFEYFSETQRNKGNFPGRFSGRQFSNSRSEMNVSTLELGDSALYLCASSLELRGDTQYFGPGTRLTVL.

This clonotype was recorded many times. V gene TRBV5-1 combines with J gene TRBJ2-2, with D unresolved. The CDR3 length is 16 residues. Trimming left V 0 bases short and J 2 bases short, with 11 bases between. Germline-derived CDR1 and CDR2 are SGHRS and YFSETQ. The CDR3 loop reads CASSLAVAGNTGELFF. The CDR3 DNA follows: TGCGCCAGCAGCTTGGCCGTGGCTGGTAACACCGGGGAGCTGTTTTTT.

This clonotype was detected a few times. This rearrangement joins TRBV5-1 to TRBJ2-1, with TRBD2 matching 11 bases. The ends lost 6 bases at V and 4 bases at J; junction bases unmatched: 6. This CDR3 has 15 amino acids. CDR1 is SGHRS, CDR2 YFSETQ, per germline. Written as DNA, the CDR3 is TGCGCCAGCACCATAGCGGGAGGGATATACAATGAGCAGTTCTTC. The encoded protein is CASTIAGGIYNEQFF. The variable domain in full, with the rest retrieved from reference TRBV5-1 and TRBJ2-1, is KAGVTQTPRYLIKTRGQQVTLSCSPISGHRSVSWYQQTPGQGLQFLFEYFSETQRNKGNFPGRFSGRQFSNSRSEMNVSTLELGDSALYLCASTIAGGIYNEQFFGPGTRLTVL.

The chain combines TRBV12-3 or TRBV12-4 with TRBJ1-3; the D is unclear. Deletions cut 5 bases from V and 3 bases from J, with 14 bases between. The CDR3 spans 15 residues. DNA for the CDR3: TGTGCCAGCAGTCCCGTCGTCGATCGTGGAAACACCATATATTTT. Translated: CASSPVVDRGNTIYF.

This clonotype occurred a few times. V and J are TRBV12-3 or TRBV12-4 and TRBJ2-5; possibly TRBD1 or TRBD2 for D (5 bases each). V gave up 7 bases and J gave up 5 bases, with 17 bases separating them. The CDR3 covers 14 residues. CDR3 nucleotides: TGTGCCAGCAACCCCGAGGGGTACGGGGAGACCCAGTACTTC. It codes for CASNPEGYGETQYF.

This clonotype has ten or more counts. A read error may account for a junction end that differs from germline. This sequence joins TRBV3-1 and TRBJ1-3; D gene unclear. CDR1 LGHDT and CDR2 YNNKEL come from the germline V gene (reference sequence). This CDR3 spans 14 amino acids. The CDR3 loop is CASSQAGSGNTIYF. CDR3 nucleotides: TGCGCCAGCAGCCAAGCAGGATCCGGAAACACCATATATTTT.

The gene calls are TRBV5-1 and TRBJ2-7; D is ambiguous. CDR3 length: 13 residues. Germline V lookup: CDR1 SGHRS, CDR2 YFSETQ. V shed 4 bases and J shed 0 bases, with 8 bases lying between them. As DNA, the CDR3 is TGCGCCAGCAGCCAACCATTCTCCTACGAGCAGTACTTC. Its protein product is CASSQPFSYEQYF.

The chain has TRBV28 and TRBJ2-7; possibly TRBD1 for D (5 bases). The CDR3 is 14 amino acids. The germline V gene encodes CDR1 MDHEN and CDR2 SYDVKM. The V gene lost 7 bases and the J gene lost 0 bases, with 13 bases spanning the gap. This CDR3 is CASTPPGFSYEQYF. DNA for the CDR3: TGTGCCAGCACCCCCCCAGGGTTCTCCTACGAGCAGTACTTC.

This clonotype was observed a few times. V and J are TRBV29-1 and TRBJ2-3; no clear D gene. From germline, CDR1 is SQVTM and CDR2 ANQGSEA. Trimming took 5 bases from V and 0 from J, leaving 12 bases between them. This CDR3 is built from 14 residues. The CDR3 sequence: CSVSSVTSTDTQYF. The CDR3 nucleotides read TGCAGCGTTTCCAGCGTCACTAGCACAGATACGCAGTATTTT.

This clonotype turned up a few times. The V gene is TRBV10-3, the J gene TRBJ2-3; D is perhaps TRBD2 (5 bases). Trimming pared 10 bases from V and 5 bases from J, leaving 25 bases between. Looked up from germline, CDR1 is ENHRY and CDR2 is SYGVKD. The CDR3 is made up of 16 amino acids. The CDR3 loop is CATAFSPRLAGDTQYF. CDR3 coding DNA: TGTGCCACCGCCTTTTCGCCACGTCTAGCAGGAGATACGCAGTATTTT.

This clonotype was seen a handful of times. The V and J genes are TRBV5-1 and TRBJ2-5; either TRBD1 or TRBD2 may supply D (6 bases each). The V end was cut by 3 bases, the J end by 1 base, with 7 bases between. Germline loops: CDR1 SGHRS, CDR2 YFSETQ. This CDR3 contains 13 residues. The CDR3: CASSWGAQETQYF. The CDR3 region has the DNA TGCGCCAGCAGCTGGGGGGCCCAAGAGACCCAGTACTTC.

This clonotype came up a few times. The V call is TRBV18, the J call TRBJ2-4, with D possibly matching TRBD1 (6 bases). The CDR3 is 13 amino acids. CDR1 KGHSH and CDR2 LQKENI come from the germline V gene. Trimming shortened V by 6 bases and J by 4 bases, and 10 bases separated the two germline ends. This chain's CDR3 is CASSRTEKNIQYF. Here the CDR3 DNA reads TGTGCCAGCTCCCGGACAGAAAAAAACATTCAGTACTTC.

This chain connects TRBV4-1 to TRBJ1-1, with D unresolved. The germline gives CDR1 MGHRA, CDR2 YSYEKL. The V gene lost 0 bases and the J gene lost 0 bases, with 8 bases spanning the gap. The CDR3 loop spans 15 amino acids. CDR3 loop: CASSQEGPLNTEAFF. DNA for the CDR3: TGCGCCAGCAGCCAAGAAGGCCCGCTGAACACTGAAGCTTTCTTT.

V gene TRBV11-1 combines with J gene TRBJ2-1; D not resolved. This CDR3 has 14 residues. Trimming stripped 5 bases from V and 5 bases from J, with 13 bases between. Germline CDR1 is SGHAT and CDR2 is FQDESV (reference sequence). This chain's CDR3 is CASSPPLRNNEQFF. The CDR3 bases are TGTGCCAGCAGCCCCCCGCTTAGGAACAATGAGCAGTTCTTC. The full variable domain, its missing parts supplied by reference TRBV11-1 and TRBJ2-1, is EAEVAQSPRYKITEKSQAVAFWCDPISGHATLYWYRQILGQGPELLVQFQDESVVDDSQLPKDRFSAERLKGVDSTLKIQPAELGDSAMYLCASSPPLRNNEQFFGPGTRLTVL.

This clonotype occurred a few times. This sequence joins TRBV29-1 and TRBJ1-1; D not resolved. Trimming removed 3 bases from V and 11 bases from J, with 13 bases in between. This CDR3 is built from 11 residues. Germline V gene sequence: CDR1 SQVTM, CDR2 ANQGSEA. The CDR3, as DNA: TGCAGCGTTGAGGCTTTAGGGATGGCTTTCTTT. Translated, it gives CSVEALGMAFF.

The J gene is TRBJ1-6, the V gene TRBV9; D is uncertain. Trimming removed 4 bases at V and 0 bases at J, with 11 bases between. In germline, CDR1 is SGDLS, CDR2 YYNGEE. CDR3 length: 16 residues. The CDR3 reads CASSPHGSSYNSPLHF. For the CDR3, the DNA is TGTGCCAGCAGCCCCCACGGGAGCTCCTATAATTCACCCCTCCACTTT.

This chain joins TRBV7-8 and TRBJ2-5, with 8 bases lining up with TRBD1. The ends lost 2 bases at V and 2 bases at J; junction bases unmatched: 7. The CDR3 runs 16 residues. Germline V gene sequence: CDR1 SGHVS, CDR2 FQNEAQ. The CDR3 DNA sequence: TGTGCCAGCAGCTTAAGCCCCGACAGGGGACAAGAGACCCAGTACTTC. Protein product: CASSLSPDRGQETQYF.

This clonotype has a count of ten or more. This rearrangement joins TRBV20-1 to TRBJ2-5, with 7 nucleotides matching TRBD1. This CDR3 is built from 12 residues. In germline, CDR1 is DFQATT, CDR2 SNEGSKA (reference sequence). The J segment lost 7 bases and the V segment lost 6 bases, leaving 8 bases of the junction unmatched. The CDR3 DNA reads as TGCAGTGCAAAGACAGGGATTGTGACCCAGTACTTC. Its translation is CSAKTGIVTQYF.

V is TRBV3-1 and J is TRBJ1-2, with D uncertain. The CDR3 is made up of 13 amino acids. Per the germline V gene, CDR1 is LGHDT and CDR2 is YNNKEL (reference sequence). V lost 1 base, J lost 4 bases, and 7 bases lay in between. CDR3 sequence: CASSQGVTYGYTF. The CDR3 bases are TGTGCCAGCAGCCAAGGGGTGACCTATGGCTACACCTTC.

This clonotype was recorded many times. The chain uses TRBV4-1 and TRBJ2-1, with D maybe TRBD2 (5 bases). The CDR3 covers 16 residues. Germline values: CDR1 MGHRA, CDR2 YSYEKL. The ends were cut back, 5 bases at V and 0 bases at J, with 14 bases in the middle. This CDR3 reads CASSRTESSSYNEQFF. The CDR3 DNA reads as TGCGCCAGCAGCAGGACTGAAAGTAGCTCCTACAATGAGCAGTTCTTC.

This chain links TRBV20-1 with TRBJ2-1; 8 bases line up with TRBD2. With V trimmed by 6 bases and J by 3 bases, 7 bases remained unmatched. CDR3 size: 14 residues. In germline, CDR1 is DFQATT, CDR2 SNEGSKA (reference sequence). The CDR3: CSARTSSHYNEQFF. The CDR3 DNA reads TGCAGTGCCCGGACTAGCAGCCACTACAATGAGCAGTTCTTC.

V and J are TRBV5-1 and TRBJ2-7; TRBD2 agrees at 13 bases. Losses at the gene ends were 2 bases for V and 6 bases for J; bases not matched to a gene: 11. The CDR3 sequence is 17 residues long. CDR1 is SGHRS, CDR2 YFSETQ, per germline. The CDR3 loop is CASSFRLAGGPPTEQYF. Written as DNA, the CDR3 is TGCGCCAGCAGCTTCCGACTAGCGGGAGGACCCCCTACCGAGCAGTACTTC.

A few counts support this clonotype. This chain joins TRBV28 and TRBJ2-1; a possible D gene is TRBD2 (6 bases). CDR3 length: 16 amino acids. Looked up from germline, CDR1 is MDHEN and CDR2 is SYDVKM. The V end was cut by 5 bases, the J end by 4 bases, with 18 bases between. The CDR3 loop is CASSGLAGGIYNEQFF. For the CDR3, the DNA is TGTGCCAGCAGTGGGCTCGCTGGAGGGATTTACAATGAGCAGTTCTTC.